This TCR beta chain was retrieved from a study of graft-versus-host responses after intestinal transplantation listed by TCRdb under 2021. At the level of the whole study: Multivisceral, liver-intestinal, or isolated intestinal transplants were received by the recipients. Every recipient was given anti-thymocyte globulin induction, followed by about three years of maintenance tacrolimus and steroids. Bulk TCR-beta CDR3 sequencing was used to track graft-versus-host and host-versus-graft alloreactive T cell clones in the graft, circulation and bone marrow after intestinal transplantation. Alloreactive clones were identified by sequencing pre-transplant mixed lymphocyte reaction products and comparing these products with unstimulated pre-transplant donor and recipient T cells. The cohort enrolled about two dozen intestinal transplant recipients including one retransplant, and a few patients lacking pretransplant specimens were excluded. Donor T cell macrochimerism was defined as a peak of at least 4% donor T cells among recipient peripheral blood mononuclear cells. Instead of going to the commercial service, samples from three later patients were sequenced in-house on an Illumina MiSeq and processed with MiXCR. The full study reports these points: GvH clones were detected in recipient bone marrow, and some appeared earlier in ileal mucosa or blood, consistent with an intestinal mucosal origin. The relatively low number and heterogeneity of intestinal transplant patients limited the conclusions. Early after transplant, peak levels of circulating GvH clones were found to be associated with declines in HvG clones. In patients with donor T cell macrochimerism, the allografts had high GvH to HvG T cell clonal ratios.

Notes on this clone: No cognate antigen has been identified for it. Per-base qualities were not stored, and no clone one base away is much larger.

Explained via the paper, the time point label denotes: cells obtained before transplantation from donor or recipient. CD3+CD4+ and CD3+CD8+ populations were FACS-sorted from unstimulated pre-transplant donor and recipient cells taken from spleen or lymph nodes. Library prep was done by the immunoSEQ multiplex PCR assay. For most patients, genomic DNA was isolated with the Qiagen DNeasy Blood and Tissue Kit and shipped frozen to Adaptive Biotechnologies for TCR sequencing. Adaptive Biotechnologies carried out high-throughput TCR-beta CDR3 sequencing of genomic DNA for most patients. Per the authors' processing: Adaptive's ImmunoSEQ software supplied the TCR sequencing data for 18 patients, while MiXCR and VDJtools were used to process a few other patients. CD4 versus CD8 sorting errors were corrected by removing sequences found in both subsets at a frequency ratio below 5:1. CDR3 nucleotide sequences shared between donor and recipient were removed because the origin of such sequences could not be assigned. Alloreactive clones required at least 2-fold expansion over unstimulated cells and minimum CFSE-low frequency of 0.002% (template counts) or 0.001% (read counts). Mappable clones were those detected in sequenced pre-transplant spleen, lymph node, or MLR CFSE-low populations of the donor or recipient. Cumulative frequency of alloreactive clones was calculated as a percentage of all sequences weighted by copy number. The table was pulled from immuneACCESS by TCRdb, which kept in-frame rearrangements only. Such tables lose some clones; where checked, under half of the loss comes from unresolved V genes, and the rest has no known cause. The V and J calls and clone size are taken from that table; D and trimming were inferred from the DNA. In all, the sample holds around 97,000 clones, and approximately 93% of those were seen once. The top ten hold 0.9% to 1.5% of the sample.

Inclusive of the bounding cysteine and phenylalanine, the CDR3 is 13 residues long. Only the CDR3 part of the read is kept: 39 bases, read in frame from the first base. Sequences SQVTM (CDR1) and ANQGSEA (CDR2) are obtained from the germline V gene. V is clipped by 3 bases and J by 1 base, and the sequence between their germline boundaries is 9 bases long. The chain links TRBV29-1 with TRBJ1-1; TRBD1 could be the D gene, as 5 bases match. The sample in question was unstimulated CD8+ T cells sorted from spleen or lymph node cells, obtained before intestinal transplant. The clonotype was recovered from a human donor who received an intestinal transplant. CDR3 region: CSVDSGANTEAFF. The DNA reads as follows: TGCAGCGTTGACTCTGGGGCGAACACTGAAGCTTTCTTT.